The 28 T cell receptor beta chains below all came from one sample that was sequenced in a study of blood T cell repertoires in COVID-19. Data came from immunoSEQ multiplex PCR; TCRdb stores just in-frame clones and leaves some out. The sample comprises around 100,000 clones, around four fifths of which are singletons, and about an eighth rests with the top ten. The sample was peripheral blood. The receptors stem from a man aged 50 to 59 with active or convalescent COVID-19.

This clone has just a few counts. This chain connects TRBV24-1 to TRBJ1-5, with TRBD1 as a possible D gene (5 bases). The CDR3 runs to 14 residues. Per germline, CDR1 KGHDR and CDR2 SFDVKD. Trimming removed 3 bases from V and 8 bases from J, with 13 bases in between. CDR3 DNA sequence: TGTGCCACCAGTGATGCGGGGGAGGGAGAGCCCCAGCATTTT. It translates to CATSDAGEGEPQHF.

V and J are TRBV6-5 and TRBJ1-1, with a possible D match to TRBD1 (5 bases). Germline CDR1 and CDR2: MNHEY and SVGAGI. The length of the CDR3 is 13 residues. Trimming pared 7 bases from V and 4 bases from J, leaving 13 bases between. The CDR3 protein is CASKEGIGTEAFF. For the CDR3, the DNA is TGTGCCAGCAAGGAGGGGATAGGCACTGAAGCTTTCTTT.

The V call is TRBV19, the J call TRBJ1-1; perhaps TRBD1 as D (6 bases). This CDR3 comprises 15 residues. Germline V gene lookup returns CDR1 LNHDA and CDR2 SQIVND (reference sequence). The V and J ends lost 1 base and 1 base respectively, with 10 bases between them. The CDR3 DNA is TGTGCCAGTAGTATAGTTGCCAGGGGGAACACTGAAGCTTTCTTT. Amino acid sequence: CASSIVARGNTEAFF.

The V call is TRBV25-1, the J call TRBJ1-3, with a possible D match to TRBD1 (5 bases). Trimming removed 5 bases at V and 9 bases at J, with 17 bases between. CDR1 is MGHDK and CDR2 is SYGVNS in the germline V gene. This CDR3 region has 14 residues. CDR3: CASSSIQGLGTIYF. The CDR3 nucleotides read TGTGCCAGCAGTTCTATCCAGGGACTAGGCACCATATATTTT.

The chain links TRBV30 to TRBJ1-4; unclear D gene. CDR1 and CDR2 (germline): GTSNPN, SVGIG (reference sequence). V was cut by 8 bases and J by 9 bases, with 13 bases left in between. CDR3 length: 11 residues. CDR3 in amino acids: CAEGRDKKLFF. The CDR3 DNA sequence: TGTGCCGAGGGTAGGGATAAAAAACTGTTTTTT.

V usage is TRBV7-2 and J usage is TRBJ2-7; D perhaps matches TRBD2 (7 bases). V was cut by 6 bases and J by 2 bases, with 17 bases left in between. CDR1 is SGHTA and CDR2 is FQGNSA in the germline V gene. This CDR3 has 15 residues. CDR3 coding DNA: TGTGCCAGCAGTGAGGTGGGGCGGGGGCCCTACGAGCAGTACTTC. Protein: CASSEVGRGPYEQYF. The full variable domain, rest sourced from reference TRBV7-2 and TRBJ2-7, is GAGVSQSPSNKVTEKGKDVELRCDPISGHTALYWYRQSLGQGLEFLIYFQGNSAPDKSGLPSDRFSAERTGGSVSTLTIQRTQQEDSAVYLCASSEVGRGPYEQYFGPGTRLTVT.

This chain connects TRBV7-6 to TRBJ2-1, with 12 bases that match TRBD2. Per the germline V gene, CDR1 is SGHVS and CDR2 is FNYEAQ. The CDR3 has 15 amino acids. V gave up 5 bases and J gave up 6 bases; unmatched junction bases: 5. The chain's CDR3 is CASSLSSGRANEQFF. In DNA, the CDR3 is TGTGCCAGCAGCCTCTCTAGCGGGAGGGCCAATGAGCAGTTCTTC.

This clone occurred a few times. V gene TRBV19 combines with J gene TRBJ2-5; 9 bases map to TRBD1. Unmatched junction bases numbered 10, after V lost 6 bases and J lost 5 bases. The germline V gene encodes CDR1 LNHDA and CDR2 SQIVND (reference sequence). The CDR3 loop spans 15 amino acids. The CDR3: CASSGQDRGGETQYF. As DNA, the CDR3 is TGTGCCAGTAGCGGACAGGACAGGGGAGGGGAGACCCAGTACTTC.

The chain links TRBV15 to TRBJ2-5; TRBD2 is a possible D gene (5 bases). Germline CDR1 LNHNV, CDR2 YYDKDF (reference sequence). CDR3 size: 15 residues. V was clipped by 0 bases and J by 5 bases, with 13 bases between them. CDR3 protein: CATSRDAAGRETQYF. CDR3 nucleotide sequence: TGTGCCACCAGCAGAGATGCCGCGGGTCGGGAGACCCAGTACTTC.

The CDR3 reads CASSFAKADIQYF. DNA for the CDR3: TGTGCCAGCAGCTTCGCCAAAGCGGACATTCAGTACTTC. The J gene is TRBJ2-4, the V gene TRBV13; D might be TRBD2 (5 bases). The CDR3 is 13 amino acids. Trimming pared 3 bases from V and 8 bases from J, leaving 11 bases between. Per germline, CDR1 PRHDT and CDR2 FYEKMQ (reference sequence).

This chain uses TRBV19 with TRBJ1-5; TRBD1 is a possible D gene (6 bases). Trimming took off 7 bases at V and 6 bases at J, with 16 bases between the two ends. The germline gives CDR1 LNHDA, CDR2 SQIVND (reference sequence). The CDR3 has 14 residues. The CDR3 sequence: CASNPGGASQPQHF. Written as DNA, the CDR3 is TGTGCCAGTAACCCCGGGGGGGCAAGTCAGCCCCAGCATTTT. Supplemented by reference TRBV19 and TRBJ1-5, the full variable domain reads DGGITQSPKYLFRKEGQNVTLSCEQNLNHDAMYWYRQDPGQGLRLIYYSQIVNDFQKGDIAEGYSVSREKKESFPLTVTSAQKNPTAFYLCASNPGGASQPQHFGDGTRLSIL.

The chain couples TRBV12-3 or TRBV12-4 to TRBJ2-1; D uncertain. CDR3 length equals 13 residues. Trimming cost V 2 bases and J 7 bases, with 9 bases left between them. CDR3 sequence: CASSLLFANEQFF. The CDR3 bases are TGTGCCAGCAGTTTATTATTTGCGAATGAGCAGTTCTTC.

The chain combines TRBV28 with TRBJ2-1; 10 bases are shared with TRBD2. V dropped 7 bases and J dropped 4; count of bases not matched to a gene: 13. The CDR3 covers 17 residues. The V gene's germline CDR1 is MDHEN and CDR2 SYDVKM. This chain's CDR3 is CASIGSSGTSEYNEQFF. CDR3 bases: TGTGCCAGCATCGGGTCTAGCGGGACTAGCGAGTACAATGAGCAGTTCTTC.

The chain employs TRBV6-5 and TRBJ2-5; possibly TRBD1 for D (6 bases). The CDR3 contains 14 residues. The germline CDR1 and CDR2 sequences are MNHEY and SVGAGI. Trimming pared 3 bases from V and 5 bases from J, leaving 13 bases between. The CDR3 nucleotides are TGTGCCAGCAGTTATCAACAGGGTTGGGAGACCCAGTACTTC. This encodes CASSYQQGWETQYF.

The gene calls are TRBV24-1 and TRBJ1-2; D gene unclear. The ends were cut back, 9 bases at V and 5 bases at J, with 15 bases in the middle. This CDR3 comprises 13 residues. From germline, CDR1 is KGHDR and CDR2 SFDVKD. The CDR3 bases are TGTGCCACCGCGGCCGGGGTCGGGTATGGCTACACCTTC. Encoded protein: CATAAGVGYGYTF.

The sample holds a few counts of this clone. The CDR3 nucleotides are TGTGCCAGCAGCCAAGCTAGGGGCAAAATCACTGAAGCTTTCTTT. Translating it yields CASSQARGKITEAFF. The genes are TRBV3-1 (or the pseudogene TRBV3-2) and TRBJ1-1; possible D gene TRBD1, 5 bases. The V gene's germline CDR1 is LGHDT and CDR2 YNNKEL (reference sequence). V was clipped by 1 base and J by 4 bases, with 13 bases between them. The CDR3 loop spans 15 amino acids.

The chain joins TRBV6-5 to TRBJ2-5; maybe TRBD1 (6 bases). Germline V lookup: CDR1 MNHEY, CDR2 SVGAGI. There are 15 residues in the CDR3. Trimming took 6 bases from V and 5 from J, leaving 19 bases between them. CDR3 in DNA: TGTGCCAGCAGCCCCGGACAGCACCTTCGGGAGACCCAGTACTTC. Protein sequence: CASSPGQHLRETQYF.

This chain connects TRBV2 to TRBJ2-5, with 8 nucleotides matching TRBD2. Trimming cost V 2 bases and J 9 bases; bases outside gene matches: 14. The germline V gene encodes CDR1 SNHLY and CDR2 FYNNEI. This CDR3 has 16 residues. CDR3 in DNA: TGTGCCAGCAGTGAAAGTAGGGGGACTAGTGCTGGGGCCCAGTACTTC. This encodes CASSESRGTSAGAQYF.

The V call is TRBV29-1, the J call TRBJ2-6; 7 bases align to TRBD1. With 5 bases clipped from V and 2 bases from J, the junction kept 3 bases outside the gene matches. The CDR3 loop spans 14 amino acids. Germline V gene data show CDR1 as SQVTM and CDR2 as ANQGSEA. Written as DNA, the CDR3 is TGCAGCGTTCCAGGGGGACCTGGGGCCAACGTCCTGACTTTC. Protein product: CSVPGGPGANVLTF.

This clone showed up just a few times. V is TRBV5-1 and J is TRBJ2-7, with 7 bases lining up with TRBD1. Germline lookup yields CDR1 SGHRS and CDR2 YFSETQ. V was clipped by 4 bases and J by 2 bases; unmatched bases: 15. The CDR3 has 17 residues. For the CDR3, the DNA is TGCGCCAGCAGCGCCGCCCCGAACAGGGGCGCGCCCTACGAGCAGTACTTC. It is translated as CASSAAPNRGAPYEQYF. Combining the CDR3 with reference TRBV5-1 and TRBJ2-7 gives the whole variable domain KAGVTQTPRYLIKTRGQQVTLSCSPISGHRSVSWYQQTPGQGLQFLFEYFSETQRNKGNFPGRFSGRQFSNSRSEMNVSTLELGDSALYLCASSAAPNRGAPYEQYFGPGTRLTVT.

V is TRBV27 and J is TRBJ1-1; 8 bases line up with TRBD1. V lost 5 bases to trimming and J lost 1 base; unmatched junction nucleotides: 6. The CDR3 spans 15 residues. Germline values: CDR1 MNHEY, CDR2 SMNVEV (reference sequence). DNA for the CDR3: TGTGCCAGCAGTCGTCGACAGGGGCGGAACACTGAAGCTTTCTTT. Its protein is CASSRRQGRNTEAFF.

This sequence joins TRBV7-2 and TRBJ2-1, with 9 nucleotides matching TRBD1. The CDR3 loop spans 15 amino acids. V lost 7 bases and J lost 5; bases outside the gene matches: 9. Germline V gene sequence: CDR1 SGHTA, CDR2 FQGNSA. Here the CDR3 DNA reads TGTGCCAGCACCGCCTGGGGACAGGGAGACAATGAGCAGTTCTTC. This encodes CASTAWGQGDNEQFF.

V and J are TRBV5-1 and TRBJ1-2, with 10 bases that match TRBD1. The CDR3 is 16 residues long. V trimming: 4 bases; J trimming: 8 bases; junction bases outside the gene matches: 14. The germline gives CDR1 SGHRS, CDR2 YFSETQ. DNA of the CDR3: TGCGCCAGCAGCCCGGAGGAGGCCGGGACAGGGGAAGGCTACACCTTC. This gives the protein CASSPEEAGTGEGYTF.

This clone was seen just once. The V gene is TRBV2, the J gene TRBJ2-7; TRBD1 might be the D (5 bases). The V gene lost 9 bases and the J gene lost 2 bases, with 17 bases spanning the gap. Germline CDR1 reads SNHLY; CDR2 reads FYNNEI. This CDR3 region has 14 residues. The CDR3 loop is CASRQNSKAYEQYF. CDR3 nucleotides: TGTGCCAGTCGACAGAACAGCAAAGCCTACGAGCAGTACTTC.

V gene TRBV11-2 combines with J gene TRBJ2-7; 13 nucleotides match TRBD2. Germline V gives CDR1 SGHAT, CDR2 FQNNGV. V lost 5 bases, J lost 7 bases, and 11 bases stayed unmatched. CDR3 size: 16 residues. The CDR3 DNA is TGTGCCAGCAGCCCAAGACCGGGACTAGCGGGGTGGGAGCAGTACTTC. Translation gives CASSPRPGLAGWEQYF.

The CDR3: CACFGREETDTQYF. CDR3 in DNA: TGTGCCTGCTTTGGACGGGAGGAGACAGATACGCAGTATTTT. The chain employs TRBV5-4 and TRBJ2-3, with 7 bases lining up with TRBD2. The CDR3 spans 14 residues. The ends lost 10 bases at V and 3 bases at J; junction bases unmatched: 11. Germline CDR1 and CDR2: SGHNT and YYREEE (reference sequence).

The CDR3 nucleotides are TGCGCCAGCACCTTTGGGACAGGGGGTGAGACCCAGTACTTC. Translation: CASTFGTGGETQYF. The chain is built from TRBV5-1 and TRBJ2-5; 11 bases are shared with TRBD1. The CDR3 loop spans 14 amino acids. The V and J ends lost 6 bases and 5 bases, in that order; junction bases with no gene match: 6. Germline V gene sequence: CDR1 SGHRS, CDR2 YFSETQ.

The chain uses TRBV18 and TRBJ2-3; 10 nucleotides line up with TRBD2. CDR1 is KGHSH, CDR2 LQKENI, per germline. V lost 6 bases and J lost 2; bases outside the gene matches: 8. The CDR3 extends over 16 amino acids. CDR3 loop: CASSQGTSVFTDTQYF. The CDR3 DNA reads as TGTGCCAGCTCCCAAGGGACTAGCGTTTTCACAGATACGCAGTATTTT. Full variable domain (missing parts from reference TRBV18 and TRBJ2-3): NAGVMQNPRHLVRRRGQEARLRCSPMKGHSHVYWYRQLPEEGLKFMVYLQKENIIDESGMPKERFSAEFPKEGPSILRIQQVVRGDSAAYFCASSQGTSVFTDTQYFGPGTRLTVL.